This T cell receptor (beta chain) appears in the sequencing data of a study of CD8+ T cells in alopecia areata (dated by TCRdb to the late 2010s). With regard to the full study: The treated patients, all with moderate-to-severe alopecia areata, were enrolled in an open-label pilot trial of oral tofacitinib given at 5 to 10 mg twice daily. Patients stayed on tofacitinib for 6 to 18 months and then had 6 months of follow-up off drug so that delayed response and recurrence could be assessed. The SALT score, which quantifies the percentage of affected scalp surface area, was used to measure disease severity in treated patients. High-throughput TCRbeta sequencing was used to examine T cell clonal expansion in alopecia areata in both the C3H/HeJ mouse model and human patients. Human TCRbeta sequencing covered scalp tissue and sorted CD4+ and CD8+ peripheral blood T cells from patchy and totalis/universalis alopecia areata patients and healthy controls. Biopsies were taken from tofacitinib-treated patients at baseline and at 4 and 24 weeks of treatment, and a later scalp biopsy was taken in several of the tofacitinib-treated patients. Scalp clonality was compared among normal scalp (n=4), patchy alopecia areata scalp (n=8), and alopecia totalis/universalis scalp (n=8). RNA was obtained with the PAXgene miRNA kit for fixed scalp, the miRNeasy kit for PBMCs, and the RNeasy kit for mouse skin. immunoSEQ multiplex PCR using 35 Vbeta forward primers and 13 Jbeta reverse primers was used to amplify TCRbeta CDR3 regions. General conclusions and limits of the study: Scalp clonality and the number of expanded CD8+ clones among the top 100 scalp clones were significantly decreased by tofacitinib. Compared with mice, TCR sequences shared between patients were less clear, possibly partly because of HLA diversity across the patient population. The treated cohort was small, with a single nonresponder, so links between baseline CD8+ expansion and response need larger studies. Many expanded lesional clones were found to persist in scalp and blood during tofacitinib treatment, and relapse after treatment cessation may be partly explained by this persistence. Unlike mouse skin, where gammadelta T cells dominate, normal human skin contains resident alphabeta T cells that get sequenced too, which complicates analysis of the scalp TCR repertoire. Higher clonality and more expanded CD8+ clones were observed in lesional scalp than in normal scalp, particularly in alopecia totalis/universalis, a finding suggestive of antigenic drive.

At the junction V is shortened by 7 bases and J by 6 bases, with 6 bases in between. CDR1 SQVTM and CDR2 ANQGSEA are derived from the germline V gene. There are 10 amino acids in the CDR3, from cysteine to phenylalanine inclusive. This entry keeps only the CDR3 DNA: 30 bases, framed from base 1. The library was built by means of the immunoSEQ multiplex PCR assay. For TCR sequencing, RNA was extracted from every sample and reverse transcribed into cDNA to serve as template. First-strand cDNA was synthesized with SuperScript III using a 2:1 mix of oligo-dT and random hexamers. A synthetic immune receptor repertoire was used to measure amplification bias, and any remaining bias was corrected computationally. Concerning the study's data processing: Raw reads were preprocessed to remove errors, and CDR3 was defined by IMGT conventions from the conserved cysteine to phenylalanine. Clonality was computed as 1 minus the Shannon entropy, with the entropy normalized by log2 of the number of productive unique TCRs. Whether scalp clones were CD4 or CD8 was inferred by matching scalp TCRbeta sequences against CD4 and CD8 repertoires sorted from blood. TCRdb stores this immuneACCESS table with in-frame sequences only. Part of the clones is absent; in the studies checked, under half of the shortfall reflects unresolved V genes, and no reason is known for the rest. V and J calls and clone size come straight from that table; D and trimming were deduced from the DNA. The sample contains about 220,000 clones, less than 75% of them found a single time. The biggest ten clones account for about 1.4% of the sample.

Turning to this clone: Its specific antigen is unknown. Base-call qualities are not available, and no considerably larger clone is one nucleotide away. At the DNA level, this CDR3 is encoded by other sequences in the same sample as well.

The sample's time point label, in plain terms: less than five weeks on oral tofacitinib. The treatment or condition label for this specimen denotes: oral pan-JAK inhibitor, 5-10 mg twice daily. From alopecia areata patients, peripheral blood was collected along with lesional scalp punch biopsies. PBMCs were isolated by density centrifugation and stained for CD3, CD4 and CD8, and CD4+ and CD8+ T cells were sorted on a FACSAria. The origin of this receptor is a human donor with alopecia areata. The rearrangement combines TRBV29-1 with TRBJ2-2; TRBD2 could be the D gene, as 6 bases match. This specimen was CD4+ T cells sorted from blood, taken at week 4, from a patient treated with tofacitinib. The sequenced DNA is TGCAGCGCGGGGGCCGGGGAGCTGTTTTTT. It encodes CSAGAGELFF.